Included here is one T cell receptor (beta chain) sequence, with context. It lacks a known antigen. There are no base qualities to consult, and no much larger clone falls within one base. The immunoSEQ Assay, a bias-controlled multiplex PCR, was used to amplify TCRbeta CDR3 regions from genomic DNA. Processing in the source paper ran as follows. Within the assay, amplification of reference gene primers was used to estimate how many nucleated cells each sample contained. To quantify the absolute abundance of each unique TCRbeta CDR3 rearrangement, sequence reads were collapsed and filtered. For each sample, productive Simpson clonality was calculated by taking the square root of Simpson's diversity index across productive rearrangements. TCRdb took over this immuneACCESS table, retaining in-frame rearrangements with V and J assigned. Such tables are incomplete; in checked studies, under half of the missing clones stem from an unresolved V gene, and the remainder is unexplained. V and J calls and clone size are those listed in that table; D and trimming were worked out from the DNA. Within this sample are approximately 300,000 clones, with more than 80% of them counted one time only. The biggest ten clones account for approximately 7.5% of the sample.

At one collaborating source in Seattle, patients were enrolled during active infection and were followed longitudinally through the course of disease. Each collaborating institution followed its own protocols to collect whole blood in K2EDTA tubes. For TCRbeta analysis, collaborators shipped samples as frozen whole blood, isolated PBMCs, or DNA extracted from either of those sample types. CDR1 is given as SNHLY and CDR2 as FYNNEI, both from the germline V gene. There are 19 amino acids in the CDR3, from cysteine to phenylalanine inclusive. Just the 57-base CDR3 DNA is kept, in frame starting at base 1. Germline trimming amounts to 7 bases on V and 1 base on J, with 17 as the count of junction bases outside the gene matches. These data belong to a study of blood T cell repertoires in COVID-19 (dated by TCRdb to about 2020). Some background on the complete study: Samples covering the acute and convalescent phases of COVID-19 were provided by collaborators in the United States, Italy and Spain. The prospective study material was composed of cDNA or gDNA derived from T cells, B-cell-depleted T cells, or PBMCs. Subjects who had been exposed to COVID-19, were actively infected with it, or had recovered from it provided the deeply sampled blood TCRbeta repertoires that made up the dataset. A freely available public database, intended as a resource for researchers studying the immune response to SARS-CoV-2, is where the repertoires were released. Samples came from the ongoing ImmuneRACE study (first 160 participants) plus 1,254 subjects from 6 global collaborators. A de-identified subject ID, COVID-19 status, age in years and sex were almost always included in the sample metadata. Where HLA class I and class II types were available, the types were taken from metadata supplied by the sample provider, not from assay-based typing. Broader findings and caveats from the paper: The quantity of clinical and demographic metadata differed by source and by participant and was supplied without curation.

The sample taken for sequencing was peripheral blood. The TCR comes from a woman between 25 and 40 years old with COVID-19, enrolled during active disease. Rearrangement joined TRBV2 to TRBJ2-3, and TRBD2 aligns with 10 junction nucleotides. The CDR3 here reads CASTSLGLAGVVGTDTQYF. Here is the DNA: TGTGCCAGCACCTCCCTTGGTCTAGCGGGAGTAGTGGGCACAGATACGCAGTATTTT. The entire variable domain, with the stretches around the CDR3 drawn from the reference TRBV2 and TRBJ2-3 proteins, is EPEVTQTPSHQVTQMGQEVILRCVPISNHLYFYWYRQILGQKVEFLVSFYNNEISEKSEIFDDQFSVERPDGSNFTLKIRSTKLEDSAMYFCASTSLGLAGVVGTDTQYFGPGTRLTVL.